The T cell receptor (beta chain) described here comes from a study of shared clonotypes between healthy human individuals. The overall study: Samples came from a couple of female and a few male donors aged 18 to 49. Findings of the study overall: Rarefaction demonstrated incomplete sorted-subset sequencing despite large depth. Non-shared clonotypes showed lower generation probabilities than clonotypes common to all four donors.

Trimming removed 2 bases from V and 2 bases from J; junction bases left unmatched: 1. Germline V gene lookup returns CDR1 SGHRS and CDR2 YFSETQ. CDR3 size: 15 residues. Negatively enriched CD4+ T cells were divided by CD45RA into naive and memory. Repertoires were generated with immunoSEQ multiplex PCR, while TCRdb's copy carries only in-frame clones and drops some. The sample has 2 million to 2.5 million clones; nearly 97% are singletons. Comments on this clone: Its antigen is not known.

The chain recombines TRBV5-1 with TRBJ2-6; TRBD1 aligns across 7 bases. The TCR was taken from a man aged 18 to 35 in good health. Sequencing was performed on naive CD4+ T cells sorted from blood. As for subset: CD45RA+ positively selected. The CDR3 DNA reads TGCGCCAGCAGCTTCGGGACAGCTGGGGCCAACGTCCTGACTTTC. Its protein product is CASSFGTAGANVLTF.